These 30 T cell receptor beta chains originate from one sample sequenced in a study of blood T cell repertoires in COVID-19. Profiled with immunoSEQ multiplex PCR; TCRdb holds only in-frame clones, not every one. Among around 160,000 clones listed, 84% were seen once. The sample comprised peripheral blood. The receptors come from an elderly woman with acute or convalescent COVID-19.

V usage is TRBV9 and J usage is TRBJ2-5; 8 bases are shared with TRBD2. Germline V gene data show CDR1 as SGDLS and CDR2 as YYNGEE. Trimming cost V 0 bases and J 4 bases; bases outside gene matches: 5. The CDR3 covers 15 residues. This CDR3 is CASSVGRGGRETQYF. The CDR3 DNA reads as TGTGCCAGCAGCGTAGGACGGGGGGGCCGAGAGACCCAGTACTTC.

A word on this clone: This sample includes further DNA sequences coding for the same CDR3. The rearrangement links TRBV10-3 to TRBJ1-6, with a possible D match to TRBD1 (6 bases). Trimming removed 2 bases at V and 9 bases at J, with 8 bases between. CDR3 length: 13 amino acids. CDR1 and CDR2 from the germline V gene are ENHRY and SYGVKD. The CDR3 DNA reads TGTGCCATCAGTGAGGTAGGGGGTTCACCCCTCCACTTT. Translation: CAISEVGGSPLHF.

The V gene is TRBV5-1, the J gene TRBJ2-2; maybe TRBD1 (5 bases). Deletions cut 5 bases from V and 3 bases from J, with 14 bases between. The CDR3 runs to 15 residues. CDR1 and CDR2 from the germline V gene are SGHRS and YFSETQ. CDR3 in DNA: TGCGCCAGCAGAACAGGAAACGGCGACACCGGGGAGCTGTTTTTT. It codes for CASRTGNGDTGELFF. The entire variable domain, with the rest obtained from reference TRBV5-1 and TRBJ2-2, is as follows: KAGVTQTPRYLIKTRGQQVTLSCSPISGHRSVSWYQQTPGQGLQFLFEYFSETQRNKGNFPGRFSGRQFSNSRSEMNVSTLELGDSALYLCASRTGNGDTGELFFGEGSRLTVL.

The gene calls are TRBV25-1 and TRBJ1-1, with TRBD1 matching over 8 bases. Germline CDR1 is MGHDK and CDR2 is SYGVNS. With 3 bases clipped from V and 11 bases from J, the junction kept 8 bases outside the gene matches. This CDR3 region has 13 residues. The CDR3 here is CASSESDRVRAFF. The CDR3, as DNA: TGTGCCAGCAGTGAGTCGGACAGGGTACGGGCTTTCTTT. Full variable domain (outside the CDR3, taken from reference TRBV25-1 and TRBJ1-1): EADIYQTPRYLVIGTGKKITLECSQTMGHDKMYWYQQDPGMELHLIHYSYGVNSTEKGDLSSESTVSRIRTEHFPLTLESARPSHTSQYLCASSESDRVRAFFGQGTRLTVV.

In this sample, this clone turned up once. The chain recombines TRBV6-1 with TRBJ2-5; TRBD2 aligns across 12 bases. The V gene end was trimmed by 3 bases and the J gene end by 4 bases; junction bases not matched to a gene: 6. Germline-derived CDR1 and CDR2 are MNHNS and SASEGT. This CDR3 is 16 amino acids long. The CDR3 nucleotides read TGTGCCAGCAGTGAGACTAGCGGGAGTTCCCGAGAGACCCAGTACTTC. Amino acids: CASSETSGSSRETQYF.

The chain uses TRBV11-2 and TRBJ2-7; TRBD2 aligns across 9 bases. The CDR3 totals 16 residues. In germline, CDR1 is SGHAT, CDR2 FQNNGV. With 2 bases clipped from V and 9 bases from J, the junction kept 14 bases outside the gene matches. For the CDR3, the DNA is TGTGCCAGCAGCTTACCCTCTAGCGGGACCCTTTTATGGCAGTACTTC. Protein: CASSLPSSGTLLWQYF.

CDR3 residues: CASSSYAGRKETQYF. CDR3 coding DNA: TGTGCCAGCAGCTCCTATGCGGGGAGGAAGGAGACCCAGTACTTC. The J gene is TRBJ2-5, the V gene TRBV11-2; D is perhaps TRBD2 (6 bases). V was shortened by 4 bases and J by 5 bases, with 17 bases between the two germline ends. Germline V gene data show CDR1 as SGHAT and CDR2 as FQNNGV. The CDR3 contains 15 residues.

This clone was counted between two and nine times. V and J are TRBV29-1 and TRBJ2-7; tentative D call: TRBD2 (5 bases). The CDR3 consists of 13 residues. Looked up from germline, CDR1 is SQVTM and CDR2 is ANQGSEA. Between the trimmed V and J ends, which lost 7 bases and 7 bases, there was a span of 20 bases. In nucleotides, the CDR3 is TGCAGCGGCACGAATATGGTTGGAGGAGAGCAGTACTTC. Translated, it gives CSGTNMVGGEQYF.

The chain links TRBV5-1 to TRBJ2-1, with 13 bases matching TRBD2. The CDR3 runs to 16 residues. Germline V lookup: CDR1 SGHRS, CDR2 YFSETQ. Trimming took 4 bases from V and 3 from J; bases not matched to a gene: 4. The CDR3 DNA is TGCGCCAGCAGCCCGGGGACTAGCGGGGTCTACAATGAGCAGTTCTTC. This sequence encodes CASSPGTSGVYNEQFF.

This chain uses TRBV13 with TRBJ1-2; 7 nucleotides agree with TRBD1. With 5 bases clipped from V and 5 bases from J, the junction kept 5 bases outside the gene matches. The germline V gene encodes CDR1 PRHDT and CDR2 FYEKMQ (reference sequence). CDR3 length: 13 amino acids. This CDR3 is CASSPGTEYGYTF. The CDR3 bases are TGTGCCAGCAGCCCCGGGACAGAGTATGGCTACACCTTC.

V usage is TRBV3-1 (or the pseudogene TRBV3-2) and J usage is TRBJ1-5; D gene ambiguous. Germline lookup yields CDR1 LGHDT and CDR2 YNNKEL (reference sequence). Trimming shortened V by 1 base and J by 3 bases, and 10 bases separated the two germline ends. This CDR3 contains 15 residues. DNA for the CDR3: TGTGCCAGCAGCCAAGTCGGAGGGATCAATCAGCCCCAGCATTTT. Its protein is CASSQVGGINQPQHF.

This chain links TRBV2 with TRBJ2-1; D gene ambiguous. CDR1 is SNHLY and CDR2 is FYNNEI in the germline V gene. CDR3 length: 13 amino acids. V was clipped by 2 bases and J by 5 bases, with 7 bases between them. The CDR3 DNA sequence: TGTGCCAGCAGTGAACAAGGAGACAATGAGCAGTTCTTC. It specifies CASSEQGDNEQFF.

The chain combines TRBV28 with TRBJ1-6, with D possibly matching TRBD1 (6 bases). Germline values: CDR1 MDHEN, CDR2 SYDVKM. This CDR3 has 16 residues. V lost 6 bases and J lost 9, with 21 bases in between. The CDR3 DNA reads TGTGCCAGCAGGTACCGGGACATTGGACAAGGTTCACCCCTCCACTTT. Translated, it gives CASRYRDIGQGSPLHF.

The gene calls are TRBV25-1 and TRBJ1-1; TRBD1 might be the D (5 bases). The CDR3 loop spans 15 amino acids. The V gene's germline CDR1 is MGHDK and CDR2 SYGVNS. V lost 9 bases to trimming and J lost 1 base, with 18 bases between them. The CDR3 coding sequence is TGTGCCAGTCCTGGGGGGAAGTGGGGGAACACTGAAGCTTTCTTT. This codes for CASPGGKWGNTEAFF.

The J gene is TRBJ1-1, the V gene TRBV3-1 (or the pseudogene TRBV3-2); D is possibly TRBD1 (5 bases). Trimming removed 2 bases at V and 1 base at J, with 17 bases between. The CDR3 totals 17 residues. Germline values: CDR1 LGHDT, CDR2 YNNKEL (reference sequence). CDR3 in DNA: TGTGCCAGCAGCCAACTAGCGACGCGGGGACGGAACACTGAAGCTTTCTTT. Its translation: CASSQLATRGRNTEAFF.

The CDR3 spells CASSPIPFSGRLEQFF. The CDR3 bases are TGTGCCAGCAGCCCTATCCCCTTTAGCGGGAGACTCGAGCAGTTCTTC. The chain has TRBV14 and TRBJ2-1; TRBD2 aligns across 9 bases. Germline CDR1 reads SGHDN; CDR2 reads FVKESK. V shed 4 bases, J shed 10 bases, and the junction held 14 bases outside the gene matches. CDR3 length equals 16 residues.

V usage is TRBV5-1 and J usage is TRBJ2-1, with 13 positions matching TRBD2. The CDR3 is 17 amino acids. Germline V gene data show CDR1 as SGHRS and CDR2 as YFSETQ. J was trimmed by 2 bases and V by 3 bases; bases with no gene match: 5. CDR3 nucleotides: TGCGCCAGCAGCTCGGGACTAGCGGGAAGGCCCTACAATGAGCAGTTCTTC. This encodes CASSSGLAGRPYNEQFF.

Of note for this clone: At one end, the junction sequence differs from germline, possibly due to a read error. The chain combines TRBV7-7 with TRBJ2-7; 7 positions agree with TRBD1. Germline CDR1 SSHAT, CDR2 FNYEAQ (reference sequence). The CDR3 is made up of 13 amino acids. As DNA, the CDR3 is TGTGCTAGCAGCCCGCTGACAGGGTACGAGCAGTACTTC. Amino acids: CASSPLTGYEQYF. Using reference TRBV7-7 and TRBJ2-7 for the parts outside the CDR3, the full variable domain is GAGVSQSPRYKVTKRGQDVTLRCDPISSHATLYWYQQALGQGPEFLTYFNYEAQPDKSGLPSDRFSAERPEGSISTLTIQRTEQRDSAMYRCASSPLTGYEQYFGPGTRLTVT.

V usage is TRBV7-9 and J usage is TRBJ2-5; 9 bases are a match to TRBD2. Trimming took 3 bases from V and 4 from J; bases not matched to a gene: 9. Germline V gene sequence: CDR1 SEHNR, CDR2 FQNEAQ (reference sequence). CDR3 length equals 16 residues. Written as DNA, the CDR3 is TGTGCCAGCAGCTTGTTTTCTGGGCGGGGGGGAGAGACCCAGTACTTC. It translates to CASSLFSGRGGETQYF.

The chain uses TRBV10-3 and TRBJ1-1, with D tentatively TRBD1 (5 bases). Per the germline V gene, CDR1 is ENHRY and CDR2 is SYGVKD. Trimming pared 4 bases from V and 10 bases from J, leaving 16 bases between. CDR3 length: 13 residues. CDR3: CAISAGHGEGAFF. Here the CDR3 DNA reads TGTGCCATCAGTGCCGGACACGGAGAAGGAGCTTTCTTT.

CDR3 protein: CASSSHRGTEAFF. CDR3 DNA sequence: TGTGCCAGTAGTAGTCACAGGGGGACTGAAGCTTTCTTT. The chain links TRBV19 to TRBJ1-1, with TRBD1 matching over 8 bases. The germline CDR1 and CDR2 sequences are LNHDA and SQIVND (reference sequence). This CDR3 contains 13 residues. V gave up 4 bases and J gave up 5 bases; unmatched junction bases: 3.

This clone has a single count. V and J are TRBV27 and TRBJ2-7; the match to TRBD2 covers 8 bases. The CDR3 loop spans 15 amino acids. The junction had 7 bases not matched to a gene; V was cut back by 6 bases and J by 0 bases. Germline values: CDR1 MNHEY, CDR2 SMNVEV (reference sequence). As DNA, the CDR3 is TGTGCCAGCAGAGGCAGCGGGAGTAGCTCCTACGAGCAGTACTTC. This translates into CASRGSGSSSYEQYF.

This clone was found once. The V gene is TRBV21-1, the J gene TRBJ2-7; the table's D call TRBD1 went unverified against the DNA. TRBV21-1 corresponds to a pseudogene. CDR3 length: 15 amino acids. The chain's CDR3 is CASNLDREISYEQYF. CDR3 coding DNA: TGTGCCAGCAACTTGGACAGGGAGATCTCCTACGAGCAGTACTTC.

The chain is built from TRBV19 and TRBJ1-2; 9 positions match TRBD1. This CDR3 comprises 15 residues. Trimming cost V 7 bases and J 2 bases; bases outside gene matches: 8. Germline V lookup: CDR1 LNHDA, CDR2 SQIVND (reference sequence). This chain's CDR3 is CASKSAGTGNYGYTF. CDR3 in DNA: TGTGCCAGTAAAAGTGCCGGGACAGGGAACTATGGCTACACCTTC.

The chain has TRBV19 and TRBJ1-4; 8 bases are shared with TRBD1. Germline values: CDR1 LNHDA, CDR2 SQIVND (reference sequence). Germline trimming cut 5 bases from V and 8 bases from J; bases unmatched to any gene: 13. This CDR3 contains 16 residues. The CDR3 DNA reads TGTGCCAGTAGTGCCCCGCCCCGGACAGGGAAAGAAAAACTGTTTTTT. It yields the protein CASSAPPRTGKEKLFF. Based on the CDR3 plus reference TRBV19 and TRBJ1-4, the full variable domain is DGGITQSPKYLFRKEGQNVTLSCEQNLNHDAMYWYRQDPGQGLRLIYYSQIVNDFQKGDIAEGYSVSREKKESFPLTVTSAQKNPTAFYLCASSAPPRTGKEKLFFGSGTQLSVL.

The chain links TRBV7-9 to TRBJ2-2; D call uncertain. This CDR3 has 12 residues. The germline V and J ends were trimmed by 4 bases and 3 bases, with 3 bases remaining between them. Germline V gives CDR1 SEHNR, CDR2 FQNEAQ (reference sequence). As DNA, the CDR3 is TGTGCCAGCAGCTCGGACACCGGGGAGCTGTTTTTT. Its protein is CASSSDTGELFF.

The V call is TRBV3-1 (or the pseudogene TRBV3-2), the J call TRBJ2-7; the match to TRBD2 covers 9 bases. Germline lookup yields CDR1 LGHDT and CDR2 YNNKEL (reference sequence). With 0 bases clipped from V and 0 bases from J, the junction kept 6 bases outside the gene matches. The length of the CDR3 is 17 residues. The CDR3 sequence: CASSQELRLAASYEQYF. The CDR3 DNA is TGTGCCAGCAGCCAAGAGCTCCGACTAGCGGCCTCCTACGAGCAGTACTTC.

This rearrangement joins TRBV7-9 to TRBJ2-1; 11 nucleotides align to TRBD1. This CDR3 is 18 amino acids long. Germline CDR1 SEHNR, CDR2 FQNEAQ (reference sequence). Germline trimming cut 4 bases from V and 6 bases from J; bases unmatched to any gene: 14. The CDR3 sequence is CASSSRSAGTGGANEQFF. CDR3 nucleotide sequence: TGTGCCAGCAGCTCACGCAGCGCCGGGACAGGGGGAGCCAATGAGCAGTTCTTC. Based on the CDR3 plus reference TRBV7-9 and TRBJ2-1, the full variable domain is DTGVSQNPRHKITKRGQNVTFRCDPISEHNRLYWYRQTLGQGPEFLTYFQNEAQLEKSRLLSDRFSAERPKGSFSTLEIQRTEQGDSAMYLCASSSRSAGTGGANEQFFGPGTRLTVL.

This chain connects TRBV5-5 to TRBJ2-5; TRBD2 aligns across 7 bases. Germline values: CDR1 SGHKS, CDR2 YYEKEE (reference sequence). V was pared by 4 bases and J by 1 base, with 1 base of the junction left unmatched. The CDR3 length is 13 residues. The CDR3 DNA reads as TGTGCCAGCAGCAGGACTAGCCAAGAGACCCAGTACTTC. It yields the protein CASSRTSQETQYF.

The V call is TRBV2, the J call TRBJ1-4; D gene uncertain. This CDR3 is 16 amino acids long. CDR1 is SNHLY and CDR2 is FYNNEI in the germline V gene. Trimming removed 2 bases from V and 10 bases from J, with 20 bases in between. In DNA form, the CDR3 reads TGTGCCAGCAGTGAATATGTTGGCGGAGGTCGGGGAAAACTGTTTTTT. Translation gives CASSEYVGGGRGKLFF.